A single sample is the source of the 14 T cell receptor beta chains below, sequenced in a study of blood T cell repertoires in COVID-19. The repertoire was sequenced with immunoSEQ multiplex PCR; TCRdb's copy has only in-frame clones and lacks some. The sample has under 200,000 clones, 84% seen once. The sequencing input was PBMCs or T cells enriched from blood (not recorded which). These receptor sequences come from a young woman who had been exposed to COVID-19.

The chain couples TRBV5-6 to TRBJ1-3, with D uncertain. Trimming removed 4 bases from V and 0 bases from J, with 14 bases in between. CDR1 SGHDT and CDR2 YYEEEE come from the germline V gene. This CDR3 is built from 16 residues. CDR3 residues: CASSDAAQRSGNTIYF. For the CDR3, the DNA is TGTGCCAGCAGCGATGCAGCCCAGCGCTCTGGAAACACCATATATTTT.

This rearrangement joins TRBV30 to TRBJ1-1; D uncertain. There are 15 residues in the CDR3. V was trimmed by 1 base and J by 6 bases, leaving 18 bases between them. Germline CDR1 is GTSNPN and CDR2 is SVGIG (reference sequence). CDR3 DNA sequence: TGTGCCTGGAGTGGTATGGCGGCCGCGCAATCTGAAGCTTTCTTT. Translated: CAWSGMAAAQSEAFF.

The chain couples TRBV5-1 to TRBJ2-5; 8 positions match TRBD2. Germline lookup yields CDR1 SGHRS and CDR2 YFSETQ. The CDR3 is 15 residues long. Trimming cost V 4 bases and J 6 bases; bases outside gene matches: 11. The chain's CDR3 is CASSDGTGGPKTQYF. The CDR3 bases are TGCGCCAGCAGCGATGGGACGGGGGGGCCGAAGACCCAGTACTTC.

This rearrangement joins TRBV4-1 to TRBJ2-3, with TRBD2 identical over 10 bases. The V segment lost 1 base and the J segment 3 bases; nucleotides outside the gene matches: 7. Looked up from germline, CDR1 is MGHRA and CDR2 is YSYEKL. The CDR3 is 17 amino acids. The CDR3 nucleotides are TGCGCCAGCAGCCAAGGCCCAGCGGGGGGGCCAACAGATACGCAGTATTTT. The encoded protein is CASSQGPAGGPTDTQYF.

This clone was found a few times. Other DNA variants within this sample encode the same CDR3. The chain links TRBV12-3 or TRBV12-4 to TRBJ1-5; no clear D gene. CDR3 length equals 13 residues. V was cut by 2 bases and J by 2 bases, with 4 bases left in between. The CDR3, as DNA: TGTGCCAGCAGTTTACAGGGCAATCAGCCCCAGCATTTT. It translates to CASSLQGNQPQHF.

The chain uses TRBV10-3 and TRBJ1-1, with D possibly matching TRBD1 (5 bases). The germline V gene encodes CDR1 ENHRY and CDR2 SYGVKD. Trimming shortened V by 10 bases and J by 1 base, and 16 bases separated the two germline ends. This CDR3 is 14 amino acids long. CDR3 amino acids: CATQNRQTNTEAFF. CDR3 coding DNA: TGTGCCACCCAAAACCGACAGACGAACACTGAAGCTTTCTTT.

The rearrangement joins TRBV5-1 to TRBJ1-1; no clear D gene. The CDR3 is 14 residues long. Germline loops: CDR1 SGHRS, CDR2 YFSETQ. The V end lost 0 bases, the J end lost 1 base, and 7 bases lay between the germline ends. DNA of the CDR3: TGCGCCAGCAGCTTGGCCCTAGGGAACACTGAAGCTTTCTTT. It translates to CASSLALGNTEAFF.

This chain links TRBV3-1 (or the pseudogene TRBV3-2) with TRBJ1-4, with D possibly matching TRBD1 (6 bases). Germline V gene sequence: CDR1 LGHDT, CDR2 YNNKEL (reference sequence). The CDR3 consists of 15 residues. Trimming removed 0 bases at V and 14 bases at J, with 19 bases between. As DNA, the CDR3 is TGTGCCAGCAGCCAAGAGAACCGTCGCGCGGGGGGCCTGTTTTTT. Translating it yields CASSQENRRAGGLFF.

CDR3 DNA: TGCAGCGTCCTAGGGGCTAGGAGGAACACTGAAGCTTTCTTT. It codes for CSVLGARRNTEAFF. The V and J genes are TRBV29-1 and TRBJ1-1; perhaps TRBD1 as D (5 bases). The CDR3 covers 14 residues. The germline V gene encodes CDR1 SQVTM and CDR2 ANQGSEA. Trimming cost V 6 bases and J 1 base, with 15 bases left between them.

The chain links TRBV27 to TRBJ2-3; D is uncertain. Looked up from germline, CDR1 is MNHEY and CDR2 is SMNVEV (reference sequence). Trimming took 5 bases from V and 0 from J, leaving 12 bases between them. The CDR3 consists of 15 residues. In DNA, the CDR3 is TGTGCCAGCAGTCCCCAGGCAGGCAGCACAGATACGCAGTATTTT. This translates into CASSPQAGSTDTQYF.

This chain connects TRBV6-6 to TRBJ1-1; TRBD1 might be the D (5 bases). The CDR3 extends over 13 amino acids. Deletions cut 3 bases from V and 10 bases from J, with 15 bases between. Germline loops: CDR1 MNHNY, CDR2 SVGAGI (reference sequence). The CDR3 protein is CASSYEGGRVAFF. CDR3 coding DNA: TGTGCCAGCAGTTATGAGGGAGGCAGGGTAGCTTTCTTT.

The chain carries TRBV5-6 and TRBJ1-5; 8 bases line up with TRBD1. J gave up 4 bases and V 0 bases, and 6 bases lay outside the gene matches. Germline values: CDR1 SGHDT, CDR2 YYEEEE. CDR3 length equals 16 residues. CDR3 amino acids: CASSLVSGGENQPQHF. CDR3 nucleotide sequence: TGTGCCAGCAGCTTGGTTTCAGGGGGCGAAAATCAGCCCCAGCATTTT.

The chain recombines TRBV7-2 with TRBJ1-5, with D tentatively TRBD1 (5 bases). Deletions cut 0 bases from V and 3 bases from J, with 9 bases between. CDR1 is SGHTA, CDR2 FQGNSA, per germline. This CDR3 spans 15 amino acids. CDR3 coding DNA: TGTGCCAGCAGCTTAGCCTTAGGGGTCAATCAGCCCCAGCATTTT. Protein product: CASSLALGVNQPQHF.

The chain has TRBV7-3 and TRBJ2-7, with 9 nucleotides matching TRBD1. CDR3 length: 14 residues. Unmatched junction bases numbered 5, after V lost 3 bases and J lost 5 bases. Germline V gene sequence: CDR1 SGHTA, CDR2 FQGTGA. Written as DNA, the CDR3 is TGTGCCAGCAGCTTCGGGACAGGGAAGAACGAGCAGTACTTC. The encoded protein is CASSFGTGKNEQYF.